Listed below are T cell receptor beta chains from one sample, sequenced in a study of T cell responses to AZD1222 COVID-19 vaccine. Libraries were prepared by immunoSEQ multiplex PCR; TCRdb keeps only in-frame clonotypes and omits some of them. The table records roughly 99,000 clones, roughly 92% of them present only once. The source material was peripheral blood, sampled 28 days after the second AZD1222 dose. These receptors came from an adult who received the AZD1222 COVID-19 vaccine. Both conserved end residues are part of each CDR3. A D gene is named only where the DNA matches it firmly. Only some rows state a clone size, as once, few, many or a class for expanded clones.

NA	TRBV5-4	NA	TRBJ2-3	CASTPGIGTDTQYF	TGTGCCAGCACCCCGGGGATCGGCACAGATACGCAGTATTTT
NA	TRBV6-5	NA	TRBJ2-7	CASSLQGTGDEQYF	TGTGCCAGCAGTCTACAGGGAACGGGCGACGAGCAGTACTTC
NA	TRBV2	NA	TRBJ1-5	CASNLGGGLGQPQHF	TGTGCCAGCAACCTGGGAGGAGGGTTGGGGCAGCCCCAGCATTTT
TRBD2	TRBV12-5	once	TRBJ2-5	CASGLYTSGSETQYF	TGTGCTAGTGGTTTGTATACTAGCGGGAGCGAGACCCAGTACTTC
NA	TRBV27	NA	TRBJ1-4	CASSLVGNTNEKLFF	TGTGCCAGCAGTTTGGTTGGAAACACAAATGAAAAACTGTTTTTT
TRBD1	TRBV5-4	NA	TRBJ2-7	CASNGQDSYEQYF	TGTGCCAGCAATGGACAGGACTCCTACGAGCAGTACTTC
TRBD1	TRBV5-4	NA	TRBJ1-6	CASSQDRAIGSPLHF	TGTGCCAGCAGCCAAGACAGGGCGATTGGTTCACCCCTCCACTTT
TRBD2	TRBV2	few	TRBJ2-5	CASTSGRHQETQYF	TGTGCCAGCACAAGCGGGAGGCACCAAGAGACCCAGTACTTC
TRBD1	TRBV12-3/TRBV12-4	NA	TRBJ1-5	CASADRAYQPQHF	TGTGCCAGCGCGGACAGGGCCTATCAGCCCCAGCATTTT
NA	TRBV28	NA	TRBJ1-1	CASSPPRTGGTEAFF	TGTGCCAGCAGTCCGCCCCGAACTGGGGGCACTGAAGCTTTCTTT
NA	TRBV13	NA	TRBJ1-6	CASSLNRRGSPLHF	TGTGCCAGCAGCTTAAACAGGCGGGGCTCACCCCTCCACTTT